The text below deals with one T cell receptor beta chain. Germline V gene sequence: CDR1 SNHLY, CDR2 FYNNEI. This CDR3 comprises 14 residues. Trimming stripped 3 bases from V and 2 bases from J, with 9 bases between. The sample is drawn from a study of blood T cell repertoires in COVID-19. Authors' analysis steps: Researchers report that nucleated cell counts were estimated from reference gene primer amplification. Assay used: immunoSEQ multiplex PCR; TCRdb lists only in-frame clones, some missing. That table furnishes V, J and clone size, whereas the DNA furnished D and trimming. The sample consists of about 140,000 clones, about 91% of them appearing once.

The chain is built from TRBV2 and TRBJ2-3; possibly TRBD2 for D (6 bases). Sequenced material: peripheral blood. This clonotype was sampled from a human donor in a cohort sampled during active COVID-19. In DNA form, the CDR3 reads TGTGCCAGCAGTGACGGGGGTGCCACAGATACGCAGTATTTT. Its protein is CASSDGGATDTQYF.